This T cell receptor beta chain is drawn from a study of T-cell memory formation after mild COVID-19 listed by TCRdb under 2021. With regard to the full study: TCR sequence clusters from the two donors were found to be largely donor specific. Longitudinal TCRalpha and TCRbeta repertoire sequencing tracked T-cell clones expanding and contracting after mild COVID-19 in a couple of donors. The cohort comprised two young, previously healthy adult volunteers, one female and one male.

Deletion took 0 bases off V and 2 bases off J, with a span of 21 bases between the germline ends. There are 19 amino acids in the CDR3, from cysteine to phenylalanine inclusive. The kept DNA is CDR3 alone, 57 bases in frame from the first base. Based on the germline V gene, the CDR1 and CDR2 sequences are LGHNA and YSLEER. Results and caveats for the whole study, not just this receptor: Whether the second-wave clones peaking on day 37 were SARS-CoV-2 specific was not confirmed. Some responding clones were found in pre-infection memory, which suggests that pre-existing cross-reactive memory T cells took part in the SARS-CoV-2 response. The study included only two mild cases, and larger cohorts that include severe cases with pre-infection samples were judged to be necessary. From day 15 to 85, contracting clones showed balanced CD4/CD8 phenotypes, whereas a second wave of clones that expanded from day 15 to 37 leaned towards CD4+. Contracting CD4+ clones turned up mainly in the CM and EM memory subsets, whereas EMRA was where CD8+ clones were enriched.

Ficoll-Paque density gradient centrifugation was used to isolate PBMCs. Remarks on this clonotype: The clone's antigen remains unknown. Base qualities are not at hand, and no much larger clone is one base apart.

Instrument on record: Illumina NovaSeq 6000. cDNA libraries for TCRalpha and TCRbeta were prepared by 5'RACE using constant-segment primers, with sample barcodes and unique molecular identifiers added. Trizol reagent was used to extract RNA from every sample. Amplification of the libraries took two PCR steps, and the second step added a second sample barcode plus Illumina TruSeq adapters. Sequencing of the libraries was done on an Illumina NovaSeq, producing 2 x 150 bp paired-end reads. The authors processed their data as follows. Demultiplexing of reads and collapsing into UMI-guided consensus sequences were performed with migec v1.2.7. Using mixcr v2.1.11, UMI consensuses were aligned to TRA and TRB V and J templates and then assembled into clonotypes. A clonotype was counted as expanded or contracted only when both edgeR and NoisET called the clonotype significant, with the noise models trained on biological replicates. For edgeR calls, a false discovery rate-adjusted p below 0.01 and a log2 fold-change threshold of 1 were applied. As an exploratory analysis of dynamics, max-normalized trajectories of the 1000 most abundant clonotypes were examined by PCA with hierarchical clustering. The CD4 or CD8 phenotype of responding clones was assigned using the separately sequenced CD4+ and CD8+ repertoires. Starting from the raw public reads, TCRdb applied fastp trimming at Q25, assembled clones with MiXCR and retained in-frame beta chains. For every CDR3 protein sequence, its rows merge into one entry that carries the most common genes and DNA. The V and J calls shown here were made by TCRdb, not taken from the authors' results. The table for this sample lists approximately 13,000 distinct CDR3 sequences; roughly 17% of them were counted only once. The top ten clones comprise under 60% of the sample.

Sequenced material: PBMCs or a T cell subset sorted from them (not recorded which). This clonotype was sampled from a man aged 18 to 30 who had mild COVID-19 (a few samples of this study predate the infection). The sample titles of this study are shuffled in the database, so cell type and time point are left out; the donor was told from shared clones. The V and J segments used are TRBV4-3 and TRBJ2-3; the D gene could be TRBD1 or TRBD2, each one agreeing over 6 bases. The CDR3 here reads CASSQDGGPAPLLTDTQYF. The DNA reads as follows: TGCGCCAGCAGCCAAGATGGGGGGCCGGCGCCCCTTCTCACAGATACGCAGTATTTT.